This T cell receptor (beta chain) derives from a study of beta chain features in type 1 diabetes. Overall study findings and caveats: Any HLA effect on TCRB rearrangement was left unresolved by small sub-analyses. More deletions and fewer insertions at VDJ junctions were seen in type 1 diabetes patients.

The study reverse transcribed the entire isolated RNA, so it sequenced expressed TCRB transcripts. Some clones are missing from TCRdb's copy, which holds only in-frame ones; the method was immunoSEQ multiplex PCR. The top ten clones hold approximately 0.045% of a sample with 430,000 or so clones, around 10% of them seen once. Every sorted population was more than 98% pure. A remark on this clone: Its matching antigen is unknown.

V was clipped by 3 bases and J by 12 bases; unmatched bases: 13. Looked up from germline, CDR1 is LNHDA and CDR2 is SQIVND (reference sequence). This CDR3 comprises 15 residues. The origin of this receptor is a woman aged 18-30 years in good health. V usage is TRBV19 and J usage is TRBJ2-1, with 8 bases aligning to TRBD1. Sequencing used naive CD4+ T cells from blood. The CDR3 sequence is CASSIPGQGKVRQFF. CDR3 bases: TGTGCCAGTAGTATTCCTGGACAGGGAAAAGTTAGGCAGTTCTTC.